The 6 T cell receptor beta chains below were found in one sample sequenced in a study of T cells after yellow fever vaccination (dated by TCRdb to between 2019 and 2020). The intended sense of this specimen's treatment or condition label: live attenuated yellow fever vaccine strain. The library was prepared using 5' RACE. Sequencing was carried out with an Illumina HiSeq 2500. TCRdb handled the public reads itself, with Q25 trimming in fastp and clone calling in MiXCR, and kept productive beta chains. Every distinct CDR3 protein forms one entry, paired with its most common genes and DNA. Counted in this sample were 30,000 to 35,000 distinct CDR3 sequences; less than 8% of them appeared once. About 22% of the sample comes from the top ten. The sequencing used PBMCs, either bulk or a sorted T-cell subset (CD4+, CD8+, memory, or dextramer-sorted; not recorded which), collected on the day of the first yellow fever vaccination. The origin of the receptors is a man aged 18 to 30 who received the YFV17D yellow fever vaccine.

The chain links TRBV3-1 to TRBJ1-2; TRBD1 matches 7 bases. Germline V lookup: CDR1 LGHDT, CDR2 YNNKEL (reference sequence). Unmatched junction bases numbered 8, after V lost 0 bases and J lost 4 bases. This CDR3 spans 16 amino acids. The CDR3 DNA is TGTGCCAGCAGCCAAGATCGGGGCAGGGGGGTCTATGGCTACACCTTC. It encodes CASSQDRGRGVYGYTF.

This clonotype has a count of ten or more. The rearrangement links TRBV12-3 or TRBV12-4 to TRBJ1-6; tentatively, D is TRBD1 (5 bases). The CDR3 sequence is 17 residues long. The ends were cut back, 3 bases at V and 1 base at J, with 13 bases in the middle. CDR3 nucleotides: TGTGCCAGCAGTTTGCGATTCGACAGATCCTATAATTCACCCCTCCACTTT. Translated, it gives CASSLRFDRSYNSPLHF.

The chain employs TRBV11-1 and TRBJ2-1; D is ambiguous. V was shortened by 1 base and J by 4 bases, with 5 bases between the two germline ends. Per germline, CDR1 SGHAT and CDR2 FQDESV (reference sequence). The CDR3 has 13 amino acids. CDR3 sequence (DNA): TGTGCCAGCAGCTTAGAACAGTACAATGAGCAGTTCTTC. As protein: CASSLEQYNEQFF.

This clonotype was recorded many times. For the CDR3, the DNA is TGCGCCAGCAGCTTGGGACTAGTGCTGAACACTGAAGCTTTCTTT. It is translated as CASSLGLVLNTEAFF. This chain uses TRBV5-1 with TRBJ1-1; no firm D call. Looked up from germline, CDR1 is SGHRS and CDR2 is YFSETQ. V shed 0 bases and J shed 0 bases, with 9 bases lying between them. The CDR3 has 15 residues.

This clonotype was counted only a few times. The J gene is TRBJ1-2, the V gene TRBV7-9, with D possibly TRBD1 on 6 matching bases. V lost 2 bases, J lost 10 bases, and 20 bases lay in between. Germline V gene lookup returns CDR1 SEHNR and CDR2 FQNEAQ (reference sequence). This CDR3 has 15 residues. CDR3 loop: CASSLFPDRSNYYTF. The CDR3 DNA sequence: TGTGCCAGCAGCTTATTTCCGGACAGATCTAACTACTACACCTTC. Using reference TRBV7-9 and TRBJ1-2 for the parts outside the CDR3, the full variable domain is DTGVSQNPRHKITKRGQNVTFRCDPISEHNRLYWYRQTLGQGPEFLTYFQNEAQLEKSRLLSDRFSAERPKGSFSTLEIQRTEQGDSAMYLCASSLFPDRSNYYTFGSGTRLTVV.

Notes on this clonotype: Just one base apart from a much larger clone, this may be a read error. V gene TRBV10-2 combines with J gene TRBJ2-3; D uncertain. Trimming pared 4 bases from V and 3 bases from J, leaving 5 bases between. The CDR3 loop spans 12 amino acids. In germline, CDR1 is WSHSY, CDR2 SAAADI. CDR3 bases: TGCGCCAGCAGTGTCCGGACAGATACGCAGTATTTT. Protein: CASSVRTDTQYF.